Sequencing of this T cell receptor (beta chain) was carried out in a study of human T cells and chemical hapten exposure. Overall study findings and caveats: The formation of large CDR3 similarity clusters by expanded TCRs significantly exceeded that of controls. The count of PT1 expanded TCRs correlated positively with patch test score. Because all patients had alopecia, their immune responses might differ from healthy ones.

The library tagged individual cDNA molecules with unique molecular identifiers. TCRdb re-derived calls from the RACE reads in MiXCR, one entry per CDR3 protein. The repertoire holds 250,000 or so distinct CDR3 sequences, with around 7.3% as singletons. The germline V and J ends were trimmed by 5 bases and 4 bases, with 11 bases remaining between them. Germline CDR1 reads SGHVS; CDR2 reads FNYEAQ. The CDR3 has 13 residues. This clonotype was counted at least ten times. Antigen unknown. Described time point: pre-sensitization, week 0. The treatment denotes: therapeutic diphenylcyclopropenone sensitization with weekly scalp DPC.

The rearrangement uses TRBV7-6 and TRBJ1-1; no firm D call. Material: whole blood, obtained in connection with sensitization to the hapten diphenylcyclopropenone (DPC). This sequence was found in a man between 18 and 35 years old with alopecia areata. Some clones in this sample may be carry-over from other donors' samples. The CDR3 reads CASSNGRGTEAFF. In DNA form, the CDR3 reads TGTGCCAGCAGCAACGGACGGGGCACTGAAGCTTTCTTT.